This is a list of T cell receptor beta chains from one sample in a study of blood T cell repertoires in COVID-19. The data were produced by immunoSEQ multiplex PCR, yet TCRdb's version contains in-frame clones alone and is incomplete. The table shows approximately 38,000 clones, with about 94% occurring only once. Sequences were obtained from peripheral blood. These receptors came from a human donor with active COVID-19. The donor label of this sample is uncertain. CDR3s include the opening cysteine and the closing phenylalanine or tryptophan. The D gene is left open where the match is weak. Clone size is shown for a subset of rows, as once, few, many or a class of expanded clone.

d_gene,j_gene,abundance,v_gene,CDR3nt,CDR3aa
-,TRBJ2-5,once,TRBV5-6,TGTGCCAGCAGCTTGAGAAACGGGGAGACCCAGTACTTC,CASSLRNGETQYF
-,TRBJ2-7,-,TRBV11-1,TGTGCCAGCAGCATAGTCGGGGGCTCCTACGAGCAGTACTTC,CASSIVGGSYEQYF
-,TRBJ2-7,-,TRBV10-2,TGCGCCAGCGGCGAGGGACTCTCCTACGAGCAGTACTTC,CASGEGLSYEQYF
-,TRBJ1-6,-,TRBV18,TGTGCCAGCGAGGGGGACGGGAATTCACCCCTCCACTTT,CASEGDGNSPLHF
-,TRBJ2-3,-,TRBV4-3,TGCGCCAGCAATCAAACAGATACGCAGTATTTT,CASNQTDTQYF
TRBD1,TRBJ2-1,-,TRBV5-4,TGTGCCAGCACACACGTAGGGGGCCCAACAGATGAGCAGTTCTTC,CASTHVGGPTDEQFF
TRBD1,TRBJ1-3,-,TRBV6-2/TRBV6-3,TGTGCCAGCAGCCCAGGACAGGTCTCTGGAAACACCATATATTTT,CASSPGQVSGNTIYF
TRBD2,TRBJ2-5,-,TRBV24-1,TGTGCCACGAGTAGCGGGGGGGCCAGCGGGACCCAGTACTTC,CATSSGGASGTQYF
TRBD1,TRBJ2-5,-,TRBV5-1,TGCGCCAGCAGCTACAACCGACAGGGCGAGACCCAGTACTTC,CASSYNRQGETQYF
-,TRBJ2-5,-,TRBV4-3,TGCGCCAGCAGCCAGGGTCAAGAGAGGTCAGAGACCCAGTACTTC,CASSQGQERSETQYF